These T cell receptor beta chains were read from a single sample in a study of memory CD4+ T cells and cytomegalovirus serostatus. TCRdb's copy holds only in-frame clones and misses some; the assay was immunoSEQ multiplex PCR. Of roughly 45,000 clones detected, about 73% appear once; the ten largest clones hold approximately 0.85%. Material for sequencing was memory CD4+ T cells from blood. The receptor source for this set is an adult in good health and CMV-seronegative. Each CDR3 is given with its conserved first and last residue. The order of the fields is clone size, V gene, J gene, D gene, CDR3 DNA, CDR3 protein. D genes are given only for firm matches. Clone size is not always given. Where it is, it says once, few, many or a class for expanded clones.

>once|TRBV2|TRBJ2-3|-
TGTGCCAGCAGTCTAATGCCCCGAGATACGCAGTATTTT
CASSLMPRDTQYF
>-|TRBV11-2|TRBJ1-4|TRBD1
TGTGCCAGCAGCCCAAAGACAGGGCTTTATGAAAAACTGTTTTTT
CASSPKTGLYEKLFF
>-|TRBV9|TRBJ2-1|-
TGTGCCAGCAGCGTAGGGGGACCGATCAATGAGCAGTTCTTC
CASSVGGPINEQFF
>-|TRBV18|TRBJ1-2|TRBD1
TGTGCCAGCTCACCGGGACAGGGTCATGACTATGGCTACACCTTC
CASSPGQGHDYGYTF
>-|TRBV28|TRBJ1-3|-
TGTGCCAGCAGTCCACCGATGTCTGGAAACACCATATATTTT
CASSPPMSGNTIYF
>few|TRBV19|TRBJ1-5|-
TGTGCCAGTAGCTGGGGCGCGGGCAATCAGCCCCAGCATTTT
CASSWGAGNQPQHF
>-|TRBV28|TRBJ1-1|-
TGTGCCAGCACCGAAAGGCTGGGTGGCGGTCGAGGGACTGAAGCTTTCTTT
CASTERLGGGRGTEAFF
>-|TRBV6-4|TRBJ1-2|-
TGTGCCAGCAGTGACTCGCCATCGAACTATGGCTACACCTTC
CASSDSPSNYGYTF
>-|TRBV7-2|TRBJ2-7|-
TGTGCCAGCAGCTTAATCGGCGGGGCCTACGAGCAGTACTTC
CASSLIGGAYEQYF
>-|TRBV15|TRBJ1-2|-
TGTGCCACCAGCAAGACTAAGACAGGAGAGAACTATGGCTACACCTTC
CATSKTKTGENYGYTF
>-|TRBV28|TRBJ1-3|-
TGTGCCAGCAGTTTGGGGGTCAGGGGCCTTGGAAACACCATATATTTT
CASSLGVRGLGNTIYF
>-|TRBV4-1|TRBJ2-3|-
TGCGCCAGCAGCCAAACCTTTTCTGATACGCAGTATTTT
CASSQTFSDTQYF
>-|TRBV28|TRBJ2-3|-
TGTGCCAGCAGACAAGCCACAGATACGCAGTATTTT
CASRQATDTQYF
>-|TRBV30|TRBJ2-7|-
TGTGCCTCTCAGACAGTATCCTACGAGCAGTACTTC
CASQTVSYEQYF
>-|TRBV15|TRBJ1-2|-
TGTGCCACCAGCAGAGATCGAACAGCCTTTGGCTACACCTTC
CATSRDRTAFGYTF
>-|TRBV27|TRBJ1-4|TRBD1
TGTGCCAGCAGTACAACAGGGGGGTATGAAAAACTGTTTTTT
CASSTTGGYEKLFF
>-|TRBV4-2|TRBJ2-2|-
TGTGCCAGCAGCCAAGAAACTGAGAACACCGGGGAGCTGTTTTTT
CASSQETENTGELFF
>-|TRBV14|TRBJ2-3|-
TGTGCCAGCAGCCCCTTCACAGATACGCAGTATTTT
CASSPFTDTQYF
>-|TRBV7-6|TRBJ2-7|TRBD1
TGTGCCAGCAGCCCCCGGGGGGACAGGGGGTCCTACGAGCAGTACTTC
CASSPRGDRGSYEQYF
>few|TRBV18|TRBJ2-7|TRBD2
TGTGCCAGCTCACCCGAGACCAGCGGGGCCTACGAGCAGTACTTC
CASSPETSGAYEQYF
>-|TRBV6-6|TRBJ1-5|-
TGTGCCAGCAGTCAGAATCAGCCCCAGCATTTT
CASSQNQPQHF
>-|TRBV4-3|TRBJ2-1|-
TGCGCCAGCAGCCAAGATATGCGGAGGAGCTCCTACAATGAGCAGTTCTTC
CASSQDMRRSSYNEQFF
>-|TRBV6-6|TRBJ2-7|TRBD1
TGTGCCAGCACTACTGGACAGGGCCTCTCCTACGAGCAGTACTTC
CASTTGQGLSYEQYF
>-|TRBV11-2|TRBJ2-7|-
TGTGCCAGCAGCTTAGCAGAAGCCTCCTACGAGCAGTACTTC
CASSLAEASYEQYF
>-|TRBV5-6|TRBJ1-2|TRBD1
TGTGCCAGCAGCTGGCAGTCTAGGGACAGACACTATGGCTACACCTTC
CASSWQSRDRHYGYTF
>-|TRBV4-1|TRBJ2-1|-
TGCGCCAGCAGCCTGGTCGTAAGGGGGTATGACAATGAGCAGTTCTTC
CASSLVVRGYDNEQFF
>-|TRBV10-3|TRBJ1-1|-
TGTGCCACCTCCGGGCAGGGGATGAACACTGAAGCTTTCTTT
CATSGQGMNTEAFF
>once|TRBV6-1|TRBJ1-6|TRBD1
TGTGCCAGCAGTGTACAGGGGGCTCTGGGGGCCCTCCACTTT
CASSVQGALGALHF
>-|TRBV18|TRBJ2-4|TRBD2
TGTGCCAGCTCCCCAGGCGGCGGGGGGCTAGCCAAAAACATTCAGTACTTC
CASSPGGGGLAKNIQYF
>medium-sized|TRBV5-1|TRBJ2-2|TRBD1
TGCGCCAGCAGCCCTGGGACAGCGAACACCGGGGAGCTGTTTTTT
CASSPGTANTGELFF
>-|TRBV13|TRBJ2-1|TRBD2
TGTGCCAGCAGCCCGGGACTAGCGGGTTCCTACAATGAGCAGTTCTTC
CASSPGLAGSYNEQFF
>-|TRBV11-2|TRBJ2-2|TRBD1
TGTGCCAGCAGCACCCGACAGGGACGGACCGGGGAGCTGTTTTTT
CASSTRQGRTGELFF
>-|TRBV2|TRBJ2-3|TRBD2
TGTGCCAGCAGTCGGCAGCGGGGGGACGATACGCAGTATTTT
CASSRQRGDDTQYF
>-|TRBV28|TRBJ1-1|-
TGTGCCAGCATTCGAGGGGACGTCCCAGCTTTCTTT
CASIRGDVPAFF
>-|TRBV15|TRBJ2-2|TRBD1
TGTGCCACCAGCAGAGGAGGGGGCGCATTCTCCGGCGGGGAGCTGTTTTTT
CATSRGGGAFSGGELFF
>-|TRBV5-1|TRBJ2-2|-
TGCGCCAGCAGCTTGGTTCCCAGCGGGGAGCTGTTTTTT
CASSLVPSGELFF
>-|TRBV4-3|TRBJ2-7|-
TGCGCCAGCAGCCAAGCTCAACAGGTCACCGAGCAGTACTTC
CASSQAQQVTEQYF
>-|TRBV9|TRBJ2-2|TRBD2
TGTGCCAGCAGCGCTAGCGGGGGGGACACCGGGGAGCTGTTTTTT
CASSASGGDTGELFF
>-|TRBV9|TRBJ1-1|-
TGTGCCAGCAGCGTGAGGGTCTCGAACACTGAAGCTTTCTTT
CASSVRVSNTEAFF
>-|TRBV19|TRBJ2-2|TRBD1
TGTGCCAGCGGACAGGGATCGAACACCGGGGAGCTGTTTTTT
CASGQGSNTGELFF
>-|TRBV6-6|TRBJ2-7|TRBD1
TGTGCCAGCAGTTACCGACAGGGGGAGTCCGAGCAGTACTTC
CASSYRQGESEQYF